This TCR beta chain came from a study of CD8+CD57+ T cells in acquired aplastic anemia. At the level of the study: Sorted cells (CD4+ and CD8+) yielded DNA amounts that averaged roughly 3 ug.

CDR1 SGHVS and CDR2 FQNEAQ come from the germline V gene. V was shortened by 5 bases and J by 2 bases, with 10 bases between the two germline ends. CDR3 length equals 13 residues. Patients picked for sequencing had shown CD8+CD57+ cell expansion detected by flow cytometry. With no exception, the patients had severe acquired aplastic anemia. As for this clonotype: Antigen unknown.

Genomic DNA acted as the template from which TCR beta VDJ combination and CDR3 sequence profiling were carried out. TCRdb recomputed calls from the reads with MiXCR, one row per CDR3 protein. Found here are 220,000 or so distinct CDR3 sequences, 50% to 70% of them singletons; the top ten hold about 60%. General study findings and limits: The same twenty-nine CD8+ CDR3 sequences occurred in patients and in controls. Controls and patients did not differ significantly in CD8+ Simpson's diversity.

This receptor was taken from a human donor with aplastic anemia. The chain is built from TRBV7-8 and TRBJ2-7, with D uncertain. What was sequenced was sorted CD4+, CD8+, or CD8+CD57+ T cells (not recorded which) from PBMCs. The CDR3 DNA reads TGTGCCAGCAGCGTCACCTCTCCCTACGAGCAGTACTTC. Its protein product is CASSVTSPYEQYF.